Following are 15 T cell receptor beta chains from one sample sequenced in a study of blood T cell repertoires in COVID-19. Assay: immunoSEQ multiplex PCR; the TCRdb copy retains only in-frame clones and omits some. The sample lists 200,000 to 250,000 clones, around 84% occurring once. Source material: peripheral blood. The receptors were sampled from a man aged 50 to 60 with COVID-19, enrolled during active disease.

The V call is TRBV3-1 (or the pseudogene TRBV3-2), the J call TRBJ2-2; 7 bases line up with TRBD2. The CDR3 runs to 15 residues. The junction had 3 bases not matched to a gene; V was cut back by 4 bases and J by 1 base. Germline V gene sequence: CDR1 LGHDT, CDR2 YNNKEL (reference sequence). The CDR3 bases are TGTGCCAGCAGCCCTAGCGGCAAGAACACCGGGGAGCTGTTTTTT. As protein: CASSPSGKNTGELFF.

The V and J genes are TRBV2 and TRBJ2-3; perhaps TRBD2 as D (6 bases). CDR1 and CDR2 from the germline V gene are SNHLY and FYNNEI. CDR3 length: 17 amino acids. Between the trimmed V and J ends, which lost 1 base and 2 bases, there was a span of 16 bases. The CDR3 sequence is CASSEGMGRDHTDTQYF. For the CDR3, the DNA is TGTGCCAGCAGTGAAGGGATGGGGCGGGACCACACAGATACGCAGTATTTT. Together with reference TRBV2 and TRBJ2-3, the CDR3 gives the full variable domain: EPEVTQTPSHQVTQMGQEVILRCVPISNHLYFYWYRQILGQKVEFLVSFYNNEISEKSEIFDDQFSVERPDGSNFTLKIRSTKLEDSAMYFCASSEGMGRDHTDTQYFGPGTRLTVL.

The gene calls are TRBV12-3 or TRBV12-4 and TRBJ2-1, with D hard to call. The CDR3 sequence is 11 residues long. V lost 6 bases to trimming and J lost 2 bases, with 2 bases between them. The CDR3 spells CASSTYNEQFF. In DNA form, the CDR3 reads TGTGCCAGCAGCACCTACAATGAGCAGTTCTTC.

The chain combines TRBV29-1 with TRBJ2-1; 11 bases are shared with TRBD2. The CDR3 contains 15 residues. V trimming: 6 bases; J trimming: 7 bases; junction bases outside the gene matches: 11. Germline loops: CDR1 SQVTM, CDR2 ANQGSEA. CDR3 sequence (DNA): TGCAGCGTGGCTCTGACTAGCGGGATCTGGAATGAGCAGTTCTTC. It encodes CSVALTSGIWNEQFF.

V gene TRBV9 combines with J gene TRBJ1-2; 7 bases are a match to TRBD1. V was clipped by 5 bases and J by 4 bases; unmatched bases: 11. The germline V gene encodes CDR1 SGDLS and CDR2 YYNGEE. This CDR3 is 15 amino acids long. CDR3 sequence: CASSAGQVGSYGYTF. The CDR3 region has the DNA TGTGCCAGCAGTGCAGGACAGGTTGGGAGCTATGGCTACACCTTC.

This clone turned up a few times. This chain links TRBV24-1 with TRBJ2-7; 10 bases line up with TRBD1. Germline V gene sequence: CDR1 KGHDR, CDR2 SFDVKD. V lost 8 bases, J lost 2 bases, and 14 bases stayed unmatched. This CDR3 spans 17 amino acids. The CDR3 sequence: CATKTCPHGQGAYEQYF. The CDR3 DNA follows: TGTGCCACCAAGACATGCCCTCATGGACAGGGGGCCTACGAGCAGTACTTC.

This rearrangement joins TRBV18 to TRBJ2-5; a weak D match, TRBD1 (6 bases). In germline, CDR1 is KGHSH, CDR2 LQKENI. The V end was cut by 4 bases, the J end by 2 bases, with 14 bases between. The CDR3 sequence is 15 residues long. The CDR3 DNA reads as TGTGCCAGCTCACGATCCCCAGGGGTTCAAGAGACCCAGTACTTC. It yields the protein CASSRSPGVQETQYF.

The J gene is TRBJ2-3, the V gene TRBV7-3, with 8 nucleotides matching TRBD2. The CDR3 contains 17 residues. J gave up 2 bases and V 1 base, and 8 bases lay outside the gene matches. Per germline, CDR1 SGHTA and CDR2 FQGTGA. CDR3 sequence: CASSLMAGGLSTDTQYF. CDR3 DNA sequence: TGTGCCAGCAGCTTAATGGCGGGAGGACTCTCCACAGATACGCAGTATTTT.

This sequence joins TRBV20-1 and TRBJ2-3; a weak D match, TRBD2 (6 bases). From germline, CDR1 is DFQATT and CDR2 SNEGSKA (reference sequence). CDR3 length equals 17 residues. Between the trimmed V and J ends, which lost 3 bases and 3 bases, there was a span of 22 bases. CDR3 loop: CSASLSGSKLGTDTQYF. The CDR3 nucleotides are TGCAGTGCTAGTTTGAGCGGGTCCAAGTTGGGTACAGATACGCAGTATTTT.

A single count supports this clone. In nucleotides, the CDR3 is TGTGCCAGCAGCTTGGAGCAGAACACCGGGGAGCTGTTTTTT. Translating gives CASSLEQNTGELFF. The J gene is TRBJ2-2, the V gene TRBV5-4; D remains ambiguous. Looked up from germline, CDR1 is SGHNT and CDR2 is YYREEE (reference sequence). This CDR3 is built from 14 residues. The V end lost 0 bases, the J end lost 1 base, and 4 bases lay between the germline ends.

J is TRBJ2-3 and V is TRBV20-1; 10 bases fit TRBD2. Germline V gene lookup returns CDR1 DFQATT and CDR2 SNEGSKA (reference sequence). CDR3 length equals 15 residues. V lost 3 bases, J lost 4 bases, and 7 bases stayed unmatched. CDR3 residues: CSASRLAGAADTQYF. CDR3 sequence (DNA): TGCAGTGCTAGTCGGCTAGCGGGGGCCGCAGATACGCAGTATTTT.

The rearrangement uses TRBV18 and TRBJ2-7; D possibly corresponds to TRBD1 (5 bases). The CDR3 is 14 residues long. Germline CDR1 KGHSH, CDR2 LQKENI. V dropped 5 bases and J dropped 4 bases, with 15 bases sitting between them. The CDR3 nucleotides are TGTGCCAGCTCAGCGGCAGGGCCAGGGTACGAGCAGTACTTC. This gives the protein CASSAAGPGYEQYF.

The chain links TRBV10-3 to TRBJ2-7, with 8 bases aligning to TRBD1. The CDR3 is made up of 14 amino acids. In germline, CDR1 is ENHRY, CDR2 SYGVKD. V trimming: 8 bases; J trimming: 2 bases; junction bases outside the gene matches: 8. For the CDR3, the DNA is TGTGCCATCTCAACCCGGGACAGGACCTACGAGCAGTACTTC. Its translation is CAISTRDRTYEQYF.

This chain connects TRBV5-1 to TRBJ2-5; 9 bases match TRBD1. The trim removed 4 bases at V and 5 bases at J, leaving 9 bases unmatched. CDR1 SGHRS and CDR2 YFSETQ come from the germline V gene. The CDR3 is made up of 15 amino acids. The CDR3 protein is CASSISGTGRETQYF. CDR3 coding DNA: TGCGCCAGCAGCATCTCCGGGACAGGGAGGGAGACCCAGTACTTC.

This clone was seen a few times. The chain has TRBV7-8 and TRBJ1-6; D remains unclear. V was pared by 1 base and J by 3 bases, with 7 bases between. This CDR3 region has 15 residues. Germline V gene data show CDR1 as SGHVS and CDR2 as FQNEAQ. CDR3 amino acids: CASSLVGSYNSPLHF. For the CDR3, the DNA is TGTGCCAGCAGCTTAGTGGGCAGCTATAATTCACCCCTCCACTTT. The full variable domain, in which reference TRBV7-8 and TRBJ1-6 provide the parts outside the CDR3, is GAGVSQSPRYKVAKRGQDVALRCDPISGHVSLFWYQQALGQGPEFLTYFQNEAQLDKSGLPSDRFFAERPEGSVSTLKIQRTQQEDSAVYLCASSLVGSYNSPLHFGNGTRLTVT.